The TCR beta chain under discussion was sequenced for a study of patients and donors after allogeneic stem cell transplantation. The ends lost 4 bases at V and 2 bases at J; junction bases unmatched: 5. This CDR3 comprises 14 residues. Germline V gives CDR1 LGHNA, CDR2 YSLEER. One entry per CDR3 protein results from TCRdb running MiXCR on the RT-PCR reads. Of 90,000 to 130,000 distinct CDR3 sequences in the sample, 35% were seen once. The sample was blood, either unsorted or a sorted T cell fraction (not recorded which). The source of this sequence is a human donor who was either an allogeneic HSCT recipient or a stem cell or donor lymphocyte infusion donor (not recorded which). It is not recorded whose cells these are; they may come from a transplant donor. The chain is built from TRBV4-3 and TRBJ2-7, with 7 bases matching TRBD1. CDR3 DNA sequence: TGCGCCAGCAGCCCCGACAGGGTAGCCTACGAGCAGTACTTC. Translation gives CASSPDRVAYEQYF.